This T cell receptor (beta chain) was captured by sequencing in a study of radiotherapy plus CTLA-4 blockade in lung cancer. Trimming removed 0 bases at V and 6 bases at J, with 12 bases between. The CDR3 is made up of 15 amino acids. Germline V gene sequence: CDR1 SNHLY, CDR2 FYNNEI. About this clone: The antigen remains unidentified.

Clones were read by immunoSEQ multiplex PCR, and TCRdb kept only the in-frame ones, dropping some. This sample has 70,000 to 95,000 clones, with around 84% found just once. Study-wide points: Radiotherapy was combined with ipilimumab, and tumor-derived TCR clones then expanded in blood. The best prediction of response reportedly came from early blood T cell clone dynamics, with interferon-beta.

This TCR was recovered from a human donor with non-small cell lung cancer that progressed on radiotherapy plus ipilimumab. This material consisted of peripheral blood, taken from a patient treated with radiotherapy plus ipilimumab. The chain couples TRBV2 to TRBJ2-1; D possibly corresponds to TRBD2 (5 bases). CDR3 sequence: CASSEAGALSNEQFF. The CDR3 DNA reads TGTGCCAGCAGTGAAGCGGGAGCGCTTAGCAATGAGCAGTTCTTC.